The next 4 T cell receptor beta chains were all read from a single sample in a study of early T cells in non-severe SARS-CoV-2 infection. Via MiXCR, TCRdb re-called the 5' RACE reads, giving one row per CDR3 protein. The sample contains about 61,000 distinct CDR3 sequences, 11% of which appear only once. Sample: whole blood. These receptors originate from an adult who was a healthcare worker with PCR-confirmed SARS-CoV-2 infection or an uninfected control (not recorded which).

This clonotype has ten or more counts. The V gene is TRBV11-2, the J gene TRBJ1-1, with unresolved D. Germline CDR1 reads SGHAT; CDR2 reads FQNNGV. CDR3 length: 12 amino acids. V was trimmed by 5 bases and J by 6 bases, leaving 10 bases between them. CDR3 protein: CASSPQPSEAFF. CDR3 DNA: TGTGCCAGCAGCCCGCAGCCTTCTGAAGCTTTCTTT.

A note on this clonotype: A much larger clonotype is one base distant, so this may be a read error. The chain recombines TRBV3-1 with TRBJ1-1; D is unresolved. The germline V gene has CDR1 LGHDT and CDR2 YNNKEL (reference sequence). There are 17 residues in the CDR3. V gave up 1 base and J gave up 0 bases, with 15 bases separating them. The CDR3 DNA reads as TGTGCCAGCAGCCAAGCCAGAGTATATAGATTGAACACTGAAGCTTTCTTT. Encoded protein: CASSQARVYRLNTEAFF.

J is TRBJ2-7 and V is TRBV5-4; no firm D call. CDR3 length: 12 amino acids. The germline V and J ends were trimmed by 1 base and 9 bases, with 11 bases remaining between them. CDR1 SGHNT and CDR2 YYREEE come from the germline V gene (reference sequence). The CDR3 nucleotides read TGTGCCAGCAGCTTGCCTTTGGGCAGGCAGTACTTC. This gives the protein CASSLPLGRQYF.

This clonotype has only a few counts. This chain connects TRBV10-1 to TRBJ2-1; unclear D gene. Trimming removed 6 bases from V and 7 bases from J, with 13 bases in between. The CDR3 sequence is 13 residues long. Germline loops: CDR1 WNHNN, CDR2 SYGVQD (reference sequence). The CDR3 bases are TGCGCCAGCAGCACCTGGGGTAGGAATGAGCAGTTCTTC. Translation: CASSTWGRNEQFF.